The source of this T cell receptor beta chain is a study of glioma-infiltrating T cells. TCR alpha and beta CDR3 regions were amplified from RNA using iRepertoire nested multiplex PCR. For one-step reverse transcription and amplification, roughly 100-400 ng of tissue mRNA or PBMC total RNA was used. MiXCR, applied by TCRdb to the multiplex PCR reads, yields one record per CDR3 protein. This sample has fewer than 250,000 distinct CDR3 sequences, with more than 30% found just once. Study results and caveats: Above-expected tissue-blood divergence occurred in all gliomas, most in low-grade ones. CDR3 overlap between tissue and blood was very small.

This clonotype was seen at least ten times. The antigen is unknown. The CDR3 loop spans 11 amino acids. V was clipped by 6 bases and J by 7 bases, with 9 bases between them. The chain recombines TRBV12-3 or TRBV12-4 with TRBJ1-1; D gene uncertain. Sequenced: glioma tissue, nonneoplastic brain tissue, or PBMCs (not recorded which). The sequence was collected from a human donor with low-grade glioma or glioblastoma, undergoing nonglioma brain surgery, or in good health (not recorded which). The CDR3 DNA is TGTGCCAGCAGGGGTGTTGTTGAAGCTTTCTTT. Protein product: CASRGVVEAFF.